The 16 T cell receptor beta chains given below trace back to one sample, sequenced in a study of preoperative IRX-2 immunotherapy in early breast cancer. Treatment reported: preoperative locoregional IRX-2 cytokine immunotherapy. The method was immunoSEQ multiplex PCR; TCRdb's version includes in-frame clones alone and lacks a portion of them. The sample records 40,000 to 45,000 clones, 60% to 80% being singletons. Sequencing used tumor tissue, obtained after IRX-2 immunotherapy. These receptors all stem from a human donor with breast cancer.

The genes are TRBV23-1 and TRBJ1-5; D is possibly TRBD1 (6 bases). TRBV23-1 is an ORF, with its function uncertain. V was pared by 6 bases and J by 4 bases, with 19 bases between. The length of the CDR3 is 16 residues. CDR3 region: CASSSRTDHSNQPQHF. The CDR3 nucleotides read TGCGCCAGCAGCAGTCGGACAGACCATAGTAATCAGCCCCAGCATTTT.

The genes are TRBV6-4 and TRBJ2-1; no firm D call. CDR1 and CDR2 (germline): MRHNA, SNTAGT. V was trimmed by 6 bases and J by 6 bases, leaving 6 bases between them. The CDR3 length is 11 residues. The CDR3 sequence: CASSSINEQFF. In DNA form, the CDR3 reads TGTGCCAGCAGCAGCATCAATGAGCAGTTCTTC.

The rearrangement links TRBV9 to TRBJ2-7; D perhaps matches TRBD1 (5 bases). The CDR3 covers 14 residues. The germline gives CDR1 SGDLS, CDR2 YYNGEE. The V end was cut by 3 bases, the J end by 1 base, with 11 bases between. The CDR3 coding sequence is TGTGCCAGCAGCGCCGGACACCTTTCCTACGAGCAGTACTTC. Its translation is CASSAGHLSYEQYF. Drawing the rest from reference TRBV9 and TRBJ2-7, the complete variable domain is DSGVTQTPKHLITATGQRVTLRCSPRSGDLSVYWYQQSLDQGLQFLIQYYNGEERAKGNILERFSAQQFPDLHSELNLSSLELGDSALYFCASSAGHLSYEQYFGPGTRLTVT.

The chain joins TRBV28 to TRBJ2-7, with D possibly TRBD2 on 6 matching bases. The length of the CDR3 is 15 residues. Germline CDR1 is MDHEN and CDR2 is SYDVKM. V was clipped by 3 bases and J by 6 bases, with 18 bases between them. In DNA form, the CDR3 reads TGTGCCAGCAGTTTCGAGGGGAGCGGGCTAGTCGAGCAGTACTTC. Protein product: CASSFEGSGLVEQYF.

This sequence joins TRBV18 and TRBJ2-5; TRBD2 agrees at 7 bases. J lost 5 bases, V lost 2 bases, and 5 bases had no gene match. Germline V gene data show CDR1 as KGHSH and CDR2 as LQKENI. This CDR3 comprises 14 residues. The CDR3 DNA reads TGTGCCAGCTCACCAGCGGCCGGGGGGGAGACCCAGTACTTC. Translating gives CASSPAAGGETQYF.

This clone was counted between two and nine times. CDR3 nucleotide sequence: TGTGCCAGCAGCCAATTTGGACCCCAGTTCCCGCTCGAGCAGTACTTC. Protein product: CASSQFGPQFPLEQYF. V gene TRBV6-8 combines with J gene TRBJ2-7, with D hard to call. The length of the CDR3 is 16 residues. The V gene lost 6 bases and the J gene lost 6 bases, with 24 bases spanning the gap. Germline-derived CDR1 and CDR2 are MNHGY and SAAAGT.

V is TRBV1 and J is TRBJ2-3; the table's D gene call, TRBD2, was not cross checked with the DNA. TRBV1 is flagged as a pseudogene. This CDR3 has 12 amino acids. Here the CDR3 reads CASSQREDTQYF. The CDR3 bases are TGCGCCAGCAGCCAAAGGGAGGATACGCAGTATTTT.

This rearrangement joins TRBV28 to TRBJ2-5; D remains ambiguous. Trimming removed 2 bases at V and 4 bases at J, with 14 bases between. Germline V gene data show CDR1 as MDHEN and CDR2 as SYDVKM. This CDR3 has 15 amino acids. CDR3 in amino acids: CASSLGGPGRETQYF. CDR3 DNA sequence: TGTGCCAGCAGTTTAGGCGGACCCGGGCGAGAGACCCAGTACTTC.

CDR3: CASSMTARVRGYTF. The CDR3 bases are TGTGCCAGTAGTATGACAGCGAGGGTTAGGGGCTACACCTTC. The chain employs TRBV19 and TRBJ1-2; TRBD1 is a possible D gene (5 bases). CDR3 length equals 14 residues. The V end was cut by 3 bases, the J end by 8 bases, with 16 bases between. The germline V gene encodes CDR1 LNHDA and CDR2 SQIVND (reference sequence). Full variable domain (remainder filled in from reference TRBV19 and TRBJ1-2): DGGITQSPKYLFRKEGQNVTLSCEQNLNHDAMYWYRQDPGQGLRLIYYSQIVNDFQKGDIAEGYSVSREKKESFPLTVTSAQKNPTAFYLCASSMTARVRGYTFGSGTRLTVV.

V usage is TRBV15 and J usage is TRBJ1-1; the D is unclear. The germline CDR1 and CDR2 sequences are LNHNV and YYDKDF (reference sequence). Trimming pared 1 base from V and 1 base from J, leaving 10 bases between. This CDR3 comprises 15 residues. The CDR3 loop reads CATSRVRQANTEAFF. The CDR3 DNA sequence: TGTGCCACCAGCAGAGTGAGGCAGGCGAACACTGAAGCTTTCTTT.

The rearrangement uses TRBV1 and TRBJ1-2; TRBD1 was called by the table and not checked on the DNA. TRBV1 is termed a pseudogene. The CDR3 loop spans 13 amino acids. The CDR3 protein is CASSQGTGVGYTF. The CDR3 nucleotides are TGCGCCAGCAGCCAAGGCACAGGAGTTGGCTACACCTTC.

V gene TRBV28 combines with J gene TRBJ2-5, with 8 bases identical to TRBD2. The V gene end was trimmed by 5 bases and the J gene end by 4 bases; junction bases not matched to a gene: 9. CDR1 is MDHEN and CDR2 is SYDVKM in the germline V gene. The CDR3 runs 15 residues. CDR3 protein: CASSAQTSGRETQYF. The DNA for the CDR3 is TGTGCCAGCAGTGCGCAAACTAGCGGCAGAGAGACCCAGTACTTC.

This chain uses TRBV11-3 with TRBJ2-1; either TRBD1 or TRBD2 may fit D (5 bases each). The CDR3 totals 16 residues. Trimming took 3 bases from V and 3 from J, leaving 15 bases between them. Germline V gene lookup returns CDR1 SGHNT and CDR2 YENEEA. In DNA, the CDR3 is TGTGCCAGCAGCTTGGGGCCGGGGCTGGGCTACAATGAGCAGTTCTTC. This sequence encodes CASSLGPGLGYNEQFF. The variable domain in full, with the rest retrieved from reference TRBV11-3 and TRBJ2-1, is EAGVVQSPRYKIIEKKQPVAFWCNPISGHNTLYWYLQNLGQGPELLIRYENEEAVDDSQLPKDRFSAERLKGVDSTLKIQPAELGDSAVYLCASSLGPGLGYNEQFFGPGTRLTVL.

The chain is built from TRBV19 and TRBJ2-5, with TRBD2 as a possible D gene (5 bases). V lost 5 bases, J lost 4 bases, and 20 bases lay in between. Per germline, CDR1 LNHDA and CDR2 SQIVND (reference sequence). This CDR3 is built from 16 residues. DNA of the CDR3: TGTGCCAGTAGTCGGGGAAACGTCCTCGAGGGAGAGACCCAGTACTTC. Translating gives CASSRGNVLEGETQYF.

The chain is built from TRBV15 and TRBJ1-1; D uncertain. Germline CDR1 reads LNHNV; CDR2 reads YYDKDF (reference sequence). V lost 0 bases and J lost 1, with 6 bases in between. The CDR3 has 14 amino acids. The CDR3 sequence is CATSRDLENTEAFF. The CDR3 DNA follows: TGTGCCACCAGCAGAGATTTGGAGAACACTGAAGCTTTCTTT. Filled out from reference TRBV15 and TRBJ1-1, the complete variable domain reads DAMVIQNPRYQVTQFGKPVTLSCSQTLNHNVMYWYQQKSSQAPKLLFHYYDKDFNNEADTPDNFQSRRPNTSFCFLDIRSPGLGDTAMYLCATSRDLENTEAFFGQGTRLTVV.

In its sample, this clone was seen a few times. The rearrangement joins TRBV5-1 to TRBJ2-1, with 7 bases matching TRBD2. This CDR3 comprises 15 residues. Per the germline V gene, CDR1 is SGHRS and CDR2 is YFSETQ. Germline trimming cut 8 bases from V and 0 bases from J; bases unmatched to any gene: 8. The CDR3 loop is CASTPSGSSYNEQFF. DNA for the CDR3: TGCGCCAGTACACCTAGCGGCAGCTCCTACAATGAGCAGTTCTTC. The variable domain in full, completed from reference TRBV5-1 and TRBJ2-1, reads KAGVTQTPRYLIKTRGQQVTLSCSPISGHRSVSWYQQTPGQGLQFLFEYFSETQRNKGNFPGRFSGRQFSNSRSEMNVSTLELGDSALYLCASTPSGSSYNEQFFGPGTRLTVL.